The T cell receptor beta chain under discussion was sequenced for a study of early T cells in non-severe SARS-CoV-2 infection. Looked up from germline, CDR1 is SGHTA and CDR2 is FQGTGA. V lost 5 bases and J 1 base, leaving 14 bases between the germline ends. The CDR3 totals 15 residues. Researchers attached unique molecular identifiers to individual cDNA molecules. TCRdb reprocessed the 5' RACE reads with MiXCR, giving one entry per CDR3 protein. The sample records roughly 80,000 distinct CDR3 sequences, about 16% being singletons. The study's findings and limits: Anti-spike CD8 specificities were favored by VDJdb matching, whose results missed private and CD4 specificities.

This clonotype has more than one count but fewer than ten. What it binds is not known. Material for sequencing was whole blood. This clonotype was obtained from an adult who was a healthcare worker with PCR-confirmed SARS-CoV-2 infection or an uninfected control (not recorded which). This sequence joins TRBV7-3 and TRBJ2-5, with D possibly being TRBD2 (6 bases). The CDR3 region is CASSLGGFSQETQYF. Here the CDR3 DNA reads TGTGCCAGCAGCCTAGGAGGGTTCAGCCAAGAGACCCAGTACTTC.